This entry concerns a single TCR beta chain. The antigen remains unidentified. Time point denoted: baseline, week 1 (first vaccination visit). Documented treatment: pre-vaccination baseline after standard-of-care therapy. The repertoire was sequenced with immunoSEQ multiplex PCR; TCRdb's copy has only in-frame clones and lacks some. The profile shows about 25,000 clones, roughly 93% of them singletons. The germline V and J ends were trimmed by 1 base and 0 bases, with 7 bases remaining between them. The CDR3 extends over 15 amino acids. Germline CDR1 SGHNT, CDR2 YYREEE (reference sequence). The data were obtained in a study of a mutant IDH1 vaccine in newly diagnosed glioma. Study results and limitations: Researchers report vaccine-induced immune responses in roughly 94% of patients.

The chain recombines TRBV5-4 with TRBJ2-2; D gene ambiguous. The sample was PBMCs, taken from a glioma patient treated with radiotherapy, temozolomide or both. This clonotype was obtained from a man aged 40-49 years with glioma. For the CDR3, the DNA is TGTGCCAGCAGCTTGTCAACAGCGAACACCGGGGAGCTGTTTTTT. Translation gives CASSLSTANTGELFF.